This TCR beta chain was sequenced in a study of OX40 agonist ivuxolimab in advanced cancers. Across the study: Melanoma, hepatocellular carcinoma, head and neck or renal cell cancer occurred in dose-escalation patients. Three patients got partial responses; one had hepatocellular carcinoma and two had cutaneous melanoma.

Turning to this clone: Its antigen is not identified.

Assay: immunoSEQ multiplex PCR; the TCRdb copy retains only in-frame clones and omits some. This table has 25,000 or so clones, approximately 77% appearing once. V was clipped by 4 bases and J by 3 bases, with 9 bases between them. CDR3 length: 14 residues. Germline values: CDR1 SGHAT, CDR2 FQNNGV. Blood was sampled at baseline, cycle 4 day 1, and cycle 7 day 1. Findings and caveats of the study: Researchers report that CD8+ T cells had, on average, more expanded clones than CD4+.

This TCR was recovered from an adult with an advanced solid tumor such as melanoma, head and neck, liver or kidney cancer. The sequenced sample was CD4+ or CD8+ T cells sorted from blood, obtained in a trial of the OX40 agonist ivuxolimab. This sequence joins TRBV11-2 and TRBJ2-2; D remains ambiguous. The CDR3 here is CASSSLSYTGELFF. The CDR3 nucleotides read TGTGCCAGCAGCTCCCTGTCGTACACCGGGGAGCTGTTTTTT. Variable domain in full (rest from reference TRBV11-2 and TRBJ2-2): EAGVAQSPRYKIIEKRQSVAFWCNPISGHATLYWYQQILGQGPKLLIQFQNNGVVDDSQLPKDRFSAERLKGVDSTLKIQPAKLEDSAVYLCASSSLSYTGELFFGEGSRLTVL.